These 30 T cell receptor beta chains were sequenced from one sample in a study of T cells in Graves' hyperthyroidism and ophthalmopathy. Amplification yielded TCR beta CDR3 regions, with RNA transcripts as the source. First-round RT-PCR targeting the TCR CDR3 was performed with the HTBI primer set. Each CDR3 protein gets one entry after TCRdb re-called the multiplex PCR reads with MiXCR. The sample lists approximately 410,000 distinct CDR3 sequences, roughly 15% occurring once. Sequenced material: blood. These receptors were obtained from a woman between 18 and 29 years old with Graves' hyperthyroidism.

This clonotype was seen more than once but under ten times. The chain is built from TRBV27 and TRBJ2-7; weak D call: TRBD2 (6 bases). CDR3 length equals 15 residues. From germline, CDR1 is MNHEY and CDR2 SMNVEV (reference sequence). V gave up 5 bases and J gave up 4 bases, with 18 bases separating them. The CDR3 nucleotides are TGTGCCAGCAGTCCAACACCGAACCTAGCGTACGAGCAGTACTTC. It yields the protein CASSPTPNLAYEQYF.

The sample holds a few counts of this clonotype. The gene calls are TRBV29-1 and TRBJ2-7; possibly TRBD1 for D (6 bases). The CDR3 has 14 amino acids. Germline V gives CDR1 SQVTM, CDR2 ANQGSEA. Between the trimmed V and J ends, which lost 4 bases and 5 bases, there was a span of 18 bases. The CDR3 DNA reads TGCAGCGTTGGGGGGCGGACAGAGGTCCACGAGCAGTACTTC. It encodes CSVGGRTEVHEQYF.

The chain has TRBV15 and TRBJ2-1; no definite D call. The CDR3 is made up of 13 amino acids. The germline V gene encodes CDR1 LNHNV and CDR2 YYDKDF (reference sequence). V was cut by 1 base and J by 10 bases, with 11 bases left in between. The CDR3 is CATSRGAVGEQFF. The CDR3 DNA sequence: TGTGCCACCAGCAGAGGGGCGGTGGGGGAGCAGTTCTTC.

This clonotype was seen at least ten times. This chain joins TRBV24-1 and TRBJ1-1, with 7 bases matching TRBD1. This CDR3 comprises 14 residues. The junction had 9 bases not matched to a gene; V was cut back by 7 bases and J by 5 bases. Germline-derived CDR1 and CDR2 are KGHDR and SFDVKD. The DNA of the CDR3 is TGTGCCACCAGAAATACAGGGGAAGGGACTGAAGCTTTCTTT. It encodes CATRNTGEGTEAFF.

This clonotype appeared many times. The chain combines TRBV28 with TRBJ2-1, with 9 bases that match TRBD1. CDR3 length: 17 amino acids. The V segment lost 6 bases and the J segment 0 bases; nucleotides outside the gene matches: 9. CDR1 and CDR2 from the germline V gene are MDHEN and SYDVKM. In DNA form, the CDR3 reads TGTGCCAGCAGAGCAACAGGGGGCTATAGCTCCTACAATGAGCAGTTCTTC. Protein sequence: CASRATGGYSSYNEQFF.

This clonotype was found a few times. The chain has TRBV30 and TRBJ2-6; D perhaps matches TRBD2 (6 bases). The CDR3 consists of 15 residues. The V and J ends lost 0 bases and 2 bases respectively, with 8 bases between them. CDR1 is GTSNPN and CDR2 is SVGIG in the germline V gene (reference sequence). The CDR3 bases are TGTGCCTGGAGTGTGGAGGGGACTGGGGCCAACGTCCTGACTTTC. Protein product: CAWSVEGTGANVLTF.

V is TRBV6-1 and J is TRBJ2-7; D unclear. CDR3 length: 13 residues. The germline gives CDR1 MNHNS, CDR2 SASEGT. The ends were cut back, 0 bases at V and 5 bases at J, with 8 bases in the middle. CDR3 residues: CASSEAVLNEQYF. The CDR3 DNA follows: TGTGCCAGCAGTGAAGCGGTACTCAACGAGCAGTACTTC.

This clonotype was detected many times. The rearrangement joins TRBV20-1 to TRBJ2-7; 9 positions match TRBD1. The germline CDR1 and CDR2 sequences are DFQATT and SNEGSKA (reference sequence). The V gene end was trimmed by 0 bases and the J gene end by 0 bases; junction bases not matched to a gene: 3. The CDR3 is made up of 15 amino acids. The chain's CDR3 is CSAREGTGNSYEQYF. In nucleotides, the CDR3 is TGCAGTGCTAGAGAGGGGACAGGGAACTCCTACGAGCAGTACTTC.

In its sample, this clonotype was seen many times. This rearrangement joins TRBV7-9 to TRBJ2-3; TRBD2 matches 14 bases. V shed 3 bases, J shed 2 bases, and the junction held 7 bases outside the gene matches. The CDR3 spans 18 residues. The V gene's germline CDR1 is SEHNR and CDR2 FQNEAQ (reference sequence). The CDR3 DNA follows: TGTGCCAGCAGCTTGACTAGCGGGAGGGGCCCCGACACAGATACGCAGTATTTT. This translates into CASSLTSGRGPDTDTQYF.

This clonotype turned up a few times. The chain is built from TRBV9 and TRBJ1-1, with D perhaps matching TRBD1 (6 bases). V was cut by 1 base and J by 4 bases, with 8 bases left in between. This CDR3 comprises 13 residues. Germline CDR1 reads SGDLS; CDR2 reads YYNGEE. Here the CDR3 reads CASSVTGFTEAFF. The DNA of the CDR3 is TGTGCCAGCAGCGTAACAGGGTTCACTGAAGCTTTCTTT.

The sample holds many counts of this clonotype. V gene TRBV30 combines with J gene TRBJ1-6; 10 bases align to TRBD1. J gave up 7 bases and V 5 bases, and 2 bases lay outside the gene matches. CDR1 is GTSNPN, CDR2 SVGIG, per germline (reference sequence). This CDR3 has 13 amino acids. CDR3 residues: CAWSGQGNSPLHF. CDR3 bases: TGTGCCTGGTCGGGACAGGGGAATTCACCCCTCCACTTT.

This clonotype has just a few counts. The V call is TRBV6-2 or TRBV6-3, the J call TRBJ1-5, with D possibly TRBD1 on 6 matching bases. Germline V CDR1 and CDR2: MNHEY, SVGEGT. V lost 8 bases to trimming and J lost 0 bases, with 11 bases between them. The CDR3 contains 14 residues. The CDR3 bases are TGTGCCAGCGGATCAGGGGATAGCAATCAGCCCCAGCATTTT. Its translation is CASGSGDSNQPQHF.

This chain links TRBV30 with TRBJ2-3, with D possibly being TRBD1 (6 bases). CDR3 length: 15 amino acids. V was cut by 0 bases and J by 5 bases, with 15 bases left in between. Germline values: CDR1 GTSNPN, CDR2 SVGIG (reference sequence). The CDR3 sequence is CAWSVQGPIGDTQYF. The CDR3 nucleotides are TGTGCCTGGAGTGTACAGGGACCTATTGGAGATACGCAGTATTTT.

This clonotype was observed at least ten times. The CDR3 sequence: CSARENGHPINEQFF. The CDR3 bases are TGCAGTGCTAGGGAGAATGGACACCCAATCAATGAGCAGTTCTTC. The chain recombines TRBV20-1 with TRBJ2-1, with D possibly matching TRBD1 (5 bases). Germline CDR1 reads DFQATT; CDR2 reads SNEGSKA (reference sequence). V was shortened by 3 bases and J by 6 bases, with 18 bases between the two germline ends. The CDR3 extends over 15 amino acids.

The chain is built from TRBV7-9 and TRBJ2-1, with 7 positions matching TRBD1. Germline CDR1 and CDR2: SEHNR and FQNEAQ (reference sequence). V trimming: 5 bases; J trimming: 7 bases; junction bases outside the gene matches: 14. This CDR3 comprises 16 residues. CDR3 protein: CASSIFSGQTANEQFF. CDR3 DNA sequence: TGTGCCAGCAGCATATTCTCGGGACAGACAGCAAATGAGCAGTTCTTC. Supplemented by reference TRBV7-9 and TRBJ2-1, the full variable domain reads DTGVSQNPRHKITKRGQNVTFRCDPISEHNRLYWYRQTLGQGPEFLTYFQNEAQLEKSRLLSDRFSAERPKGSFSTLEIQRTEQGDSAMYLCASSIFSGQTANEQFFGPGTRLTVL.

The V call is TRBV10-2, the J call TRBJ1-2; tentatively, D is TRBD1 (6 bases). In germline, CDR1 is WSHSY, CDR2 SAAADI. V lost 6 bases, J lost 6 bases, and 17 bases lay in between. CDR3 size: 14 residues. The CDR3, as DNA: TGCGCCAGCAGGGACCAACAGGGTTTCCATGGCTACACCTTC. Protein: CASRDQQGFHGYTF.

This clonotype was recorded many times. The chain joins TRBV7-3 to TRBJ1-2, with D possibly being TRBD1 (5 bases). Trimming left V 0 bases short and J 5 bases short, with 13 bases between. Germline values: CDR1 SGHTA, CDR2 FQGTGA. CDR3 size: 15 residues. The CDR3, as DNA: TGTGCCAGCAGCTTAACAGGCGGGACGGCTTATGGCTACACCTTC. Its protein is CASSLTGGTAYGYTF.

This clonotype was seen more than once but under ten times. This chain links TRBV4-2 with TRBJ1-1, with D maybe TRBD1 (6 bases). The CDR3 length is 16 residues. Germline V lookup: CDR1 LGHNA, CDR2 YNFKEQ. Trimming shortened V by 0 bases and J by 2 bases, and 13 bases separated the two germline ends. The CDR3 nucleotides read TGTGCCAGCAGCCAAGAACCGGGACAACGAAACACTGAAGCTTTCTTT. It yields the protein CASSQEPGQRNTEAFF.

The gene calls are TRBV9 and TRBJ2-1; D gene uncertain. The CDR3 has 13 amino acids. The ends were cut back, 3 bases at V and 6 bases at J, with 10 bases in the middle. Germline CDR1 is SGDLS and CDR2 is YYNGEE. In nucleotides, the CDR3 is TGTGCCAGCAGCGGCCGGGCCCTCAATGAGCAGTTCTTC. This encodes CASSGRALNEQFF.

The chain has TRBV15 and TRBJ1-5; D ambiguous. The CDR3 has 13 residues. Per germline, CDR1 LNHNV and CDR2 YYDKDF (reference sequence). V was shortened by 1 base and J by 11 bases, with 12 bases between the two germline ends. The CDR3 DNA reads TGTGCCACCAGCAGAGTTGGACCGGGGACCCAGCATTTT. Its translation is CATSRVGPGTQHF.

With respect to this clonotype: This may be a read error: a much more frequent sequence differs by one nucleotide. The gene calls are TRBV6-1 and TRBJ1-1; TRBD1 might be the D (5 bases). CDR1 and CDR2 from the germline V gene are MNHNS and SASEGT. V lost 11 bases and J lost 3, with 19 bases in between. The CDR3 runs to 14 residues. The CDR3 is CAGILTEKDTEAFF. The DNA for the CDR3 is TGTGCCGGCATTCTGACAGAAAAGGACACTGAAGCTTTCTTT.

The sample holds many counts of this clonotype. The chain joins TRBV20-1 to TRBJ2-7, with no clear D. Germline V gives CDR1 DFQATT, CDR2 SNEGSKA (reference sequence). There are 11 residues in the CDR3. The V and J ends lost 3 bases and 2 bases respectively, with 5 bases between them. The DNA for the CDR3 is TGCAGTGCTAGCGACACCTACGAGCAGTACTTC. This encodes CSASDTYEQYF.

Worth noting for this clonotype: A much larger clone lies a single base off, so this may be a read error. The gene calls are TRBV11-2 and TRBJ2-1; TRBD1 might be the D (5 bases). The CDR3 extends over 14 amino acids. CDR1 and CDR2 from the germline V gene are SGHAT and FQNNGV. Trimming removed 6 bases at V and 10 bases at J, with 19 bases between. The CDR3 loop reads CASSLTRVSYEQFF. CDR3 coding DNA: TGTGCCAGCAGTTTAACCAGGGTCAGCTACGAGCAGTTCTTC.

The J gene is TRBJ2-3, the V gene TRBV7-3, with TRBD2 identical over 12 bases. Trimming at V came to 8 bases and at J to 5 bases, leaving 5 bases not matched to a gene. This CDR3 has 14 amino acids. The germline V gene encodes CDR1 SGHTA and CDR2 FQGTGA. CDR3 sequence reads: CASSTSGSLDTQYF. DNA for the CDR3: TGTGCCAGCTCGACTAGCGGGAGTCTAGATACGCAGTATTTT.

The sample holds a few counts of this clonotype. The chain joins TRBV3-1 to TRBJ1-2; no definite D call. V lost 2 bases to trimming and J lost 0 bases, with 10 bases between them. CDR3 size: 15 residues. Germline loops: CDR1 LGHDT, CDR2 YNNKEL (reference sequence). CDR3 sequence (DNA): TGTGCCAGCAGCCAATTAGCGGTTTCTAACTATGGCTACACCTTC. Amino acids: CASSQLAVSNYGYTF.

This clonotype was observed many times. This chain connects TRBV7-9 to TRBJ2-1; 10 bases agree with TRBD2. The CDR3 extends over 16 amino acids. Germline V gives CDR1 SEHNR, CDR2 FQNEAQ (reference sequence). Trimming took 1 base from V and 8 from J; bases not matched to a gene: 8. In nucleotides, the CDR3 is TGTGCCAGCAGCTTAGGAGATCTAGCGGGAGTAGATGAGCAGTTCTTC. It is translated as CASSLGDLAGVDEQFF. The full variable domain, completed using reference TRBV7-9 and TRBJ2-1, is DTGVSQNPRHKITKRGQNVTFRCDPISEHNRLYWYRQTLGQGPEFLTYFQNEAQLEKSRLLSDRFSAERPKGSFSTLEIQRTEQGDSAMYLCASSLGDLAGVDEQFFGPGTRLTVL.

This clonotype was detected ten times or more. V and J are TRBV20-1 and TRBJ1-1; a possible D gene is TRBD1 (5 bases). V lost 1 base to trimming and J lost 0 bases, with 9 bases between them. The length of the CDR3 is 14 residues. Germline CDR1 and CDR2: DFQATT and SNEGSKA (reference sequence). CDR3 sequence (DNA): TGCAGTGCTAGAGTCACAGGAATGAACACTGAAGCTTTCTTT. It specifies CSARVTGMNTEAFF.

This clonotype was detected many times. V and J are TRBV30 and TRBJ1-1; no reliable D call. This CDR3 comprises 13 residues. The ends were cut back, 5 bases at V and 5 bases at J, with 15 bases in the middle. Germline CDR1 reads GTSNPN; CDR2 reads SVGIG (reference sequence). The CDR3 is CAWLRGTATEAFF. The CDR3 DNA follows: TGTGCCTGGCTTCGGGGAACTGCTACTGAAGCTTTCTTT.

As regards this clonotype: A much larger clonotype is one base distant, so this may be a read error. The chain has TRBV27 and TRBJ1-4; TRBD1 is a possible D gene (5 bases). The CDR3 is 16 residues long. Trimming stripped 6 bases from V and 2 bases from J, with 16 bases between. Germline V lookup: CDR1 MNHEY, CDR2 SMNVEV (reference sequence). CDR3 amino acids: CASSRRLTETNEKLFF. In DNA form, the CDR3 reads TGTGCCAGCAGCCGAAGACTGACAGAGACTAATGAAAAACTGTTTTTT.

This clonotype came up many times. The J gene is TRBJ2-1, the V gene TRBV13; possibly TRBD2 for D (5 bases). V was shortened by 3 bases and J by 7 bases, with 28 bases between the two germline ends. The germline gives CDR1 PRHDT, CDR2 FYEKMQ (reference sequence). The CDR3 loop spans 19 amino acids. CDR3 amino acids: CASSFVYPLVQRGINEQFF. The CDR3 DNA reads TGTGCCAGCAGCTTTGTATACCCACTAGTTCAGCGTGGTATTAATGAGCAGTTCTTC.